The clone carrying this T cell receptor (beta chain) has only a few counts. Germline lookup yields CDR1 SQVTM and CDR2 ANQGSEA. This CDR3 is built from 13 residues. Trimming shortened V by 6 bases and J by 2 bases, and 14 bases separated the two germline ends. These data are taken from a study of blood T cell repertoires in COVID-19. Across the study: T cells, B-cell-depleted T cells, or PBMCs supplied cDNA or gDNA.

The table came from immunoSEQ multiplex PCR; TCRdb's copy has only in-frame clones and leaves some out. The table lists 250,000 to 350,000 clones, roughly 85% of them singletons. The sequencing input was PBMCs or T cells enriched from blood (not recorded which). The sequence came from a woman between 45 and 65 years old who had recovered from COVID-19. This chain joins TRBV29-1 and TRBJ2-7, with D tentatively TRBD1 (5 bases). CDR3 in DNA: TGCAGCGTCGCGAGTCGACAGACCTACGAGCAGTACTTC. This encodes CSVASRQTYEQYF.